This T cell receptor beta chain was profiled in a study of shared clonotypes between healthy human individuals. Study-level results: Incompleteness in sorted-subset sequencing, despite large depth, was shown by rarefaction. It was only blood that was sampled, and tissue repertoires likely differ.

The protocol was immunoSEQ multiplex PCR, while the TCRdb copy is restricted to in-frame clones and leaves out a portion. The table includes approximately 720,000 clones, 92% detected once. Notes on this clone: Antigen unknown.

Selected positively for CCR7 and CD45RO-negative, naive CD8 cells excluded terminally differentiated effector memory CD45RA+ cells. The CDR3 is 15 residues long. The germline V and J ends were trimmed by 4 bases and 8 bases, with 18 bases remaining between them. The germline gives CDR1 GTSNPN, CDR2 SVGIG (reference sequence). Input material: naive CD8+ T cells sorted from blood. The chain carries TRBV30 and TRBJ2-6; tentative D call: TRBD2 (6 bases). This receptor was taken from a young man in good health. The CDR3 loop reads CAWNFGEVTTNVLTF. The CDR3, as DNA: TGTGCCTGGAATTTCGGGGAGGTTACCACCAACGTCCTGACTTTC.